Below are 30 T cell receptor beta chains sequenced from a single sample in a study of regulatory T cells in long-lasting Graves disease. Stated time point: persistent/refractory GD, antithyroid drugs over 5 years with positive TRAb. With RNA extracted from PBMCs as input, the TCR library was made. CDR3 regions were amplified by Arm-PCR using iRepertoire HTBI primers to build TCR beta libraries. TCRdb reprocessed the multiplex PCR reads with MiXCR, giving one entry per CDR3 protein. The sample contains fewer than 400,000 distinct CDR3 sequences, under 25% of which appear only once. The input for sequencing was peripheral blood mononuclear cells (PBMCs), taken when the disease was refractory, from a patient treated with antithyroid drugs. Receptors were obtained from a female donor with Graves disease.

In this sample, this clonotype turned up a few times. The chain is built from TRBV2 and TRBJ2-2; TRBD1 agrees at 10 bases. Trimming cost V 11 bases and J 4 bases; bases outside gene matches: 7. There are 14 residues in the CDR3. Germline V gives CDR1 SNHLY, CDR2 FYNNEI. CDR3 amino acids: CAFRDRGGTGELFF. The CDR3 region has the DNA TGTGCCTTCCGGGACAGGGGCGGCACCGGGGAGCTGTTTTTT. Looking up the rest from reference TRBV2 and TRBJ2-2 gives the full variable domain: EPEVTQTPSHQVTQMGQEVILRCVPISNHLYFYWYRQILGQKVEFLVSFYNNEISEKSEIFDDQFSVERPDGSNFTLKIRSTKLEDSAMYFCAFRDRGGTGELFFGEGSRLTVL.

This clonotype was recorded at least ten times. The chain employs TRBV20-1 and TRBJ2-7, with TRBD2 identical over 7 bases. This CDR3 has 15 residues. Trimming cost V 4 bases and J 3 bases; bases outside gene matches: 12. The germline gives CDR1 DFQATT, CDR2 SNEGSKA (reference sequence). DNA for the CDR3: TGCAGTGCTAAACCAATAGCGGGCGCCGACTACGAGCAGTACTTC. As protein: CSAKPIAGADYEQYF.

This clonotype was counted ten times or more. The chain has TRBV6-1 and TRBJ2-7; 9 nucleotides match TRBD1. This CDR3 has 16 residues. Trimming at V came to 7 bases and at J to 0 bases, leaving 10 bases not matched to a gene. From germline, CDR1 is MNHNS and CDR2 SASEGT. Written as DNA, the CDR3 is TGTGCCAGCACTTCTACAGGGGGCCGTTACTCCTACGAGCAGTACTTC. Translating gives CASTSTGGRYSYEQYF.

This clonotype was counted at least ten times. The genes are TRBV20-1 and TRBJ2-5; D not resolved. Looked up from germline, CDR1 is DFQATT and CDR2 is SNEGSKA (reference sequence). This CDR3 has 11 amino acids. With 5 bases removed from V and 0 bases from J, the gap between germline ends came to 4 bases. The CDR3 DNA sequence: TGCAGTGCTCAGTACCAAGAGACCCAGTACTTC. This gives the protein CSAQYQETQYF.

The sample holds many counts of this clonotype. This chain links TRBV12-3 or TRBV12-4 with TRBJ1-5, with D unclear. V lost 5 bases, J lost 2 bases, and 10 bases lay in between. CDR3 length: 14 residues. DNA of the CDR3: TGTGCCAGCAGTCTCCGGTTTCGCAATCAGCCCCAGCATTTT. It is translated as CASSLRFRNQPQHF.

There are many counts of this clonotype. The chain is built from TRBV20-1 and TRBJ2-5; the D gene is possibly TRBD1 (6 bases). V gave up 6 bases and J gave up 5 bases, with 10 bases separating them. The germline V gene has CDR1 DFQATT and CDR2 SNEGSKA (reference sequence). CDR3 size: 11 residues. The CDR3 is CSAGGVETQYF. CDR3 in DNA: TGCAGTGCAGGGGGAGTTGAGACCCAGTACTTC.

There are a few counts of this clonotype. The V call is TRBV4-1, the J call TRBJ1-1; D ambiguous. CDR1 MGHRA and CDR2 YSYEKL come from the germline V gene. Deletions cut 1 base from V and 0 bases from J, with 6 bases between. This CDR3 spans 14 amino acids. The CDR3: CASSQVAVNTEAFF. CDR3 bases: TGCGCCAGCAGCCAAGTGGCAGTGAACACTGAAGCTTTCTTT.

The chain links TRBV27 to TRBJ2-1, with 7 bases matching TRBD2. The V gene end was trimmed by 4 bases and the J gene end by 6 bases; junction bases not matched to a gene: 9. The CDR3 runs 15 residues. Per the germline V gene, CDR1 is MNHEY and CDR2 is SMNVEV (reference sequence). The CDR3 DNA reads TGTGCCAGCAGTTCGAGGGGACTACGTTCCAATGAGCAGTTCTTC. It specifies CASSSRGLRSNEQFF.

V is TRBV11-2 and J is TRBJ2-2; no reliable D call. The CDR3 sequence is 14 residues long. Germline assignment: CDR1 SGHAT and CDR2 FQNNGV. V lost 5 bases to trimming and J lost 0 bases, with 7 bases between them. CDR3 nucleotides: TGTGCCAGCAGCCCACGGGCGAACACCGGGGAGCTGTTTTTT. It specifies CASSPRANTGELFF.

This clonotype was seen repeatedly, ten times or more. V is TRBV27 and J is TRBJ1-2; 9 bases line up with TRBD1. In germline, CDR1 is MNHEY, CDR2 SMNVEV (reference sequence). The CDR3 totals 16 residues. With 6 bases clipped from V and 6 bases from J, the junction kept 14 bases outside the gene matches. The CDR3 nucleotides are TGTGCCAGCAGCTTACTACGGGACAGGGCCTACGATGGCTACACCTTC. This codes for CASSLLRDRAYDGYTF.

This clonotype has ten or more counts. This chain connects TRBV27 to TRBJ1-5; D remains unclear. The CDR3 spans 15 residues. Between the trimmed V and J ends, which lost 6 bases and 5 bases, there was a span of 17 bases. Germline CDR1 reads MNHEY; CDR2 reads SMNVEV (reference sequence). CDR3 DNA: TGTGCCAGCAGCCGCTACCTCGCGAAAGATCAGCCCCAGCATTTT. Protein product: CASSRYLAKDQPQHF.

This clonotype was seen only a few times. V gene TRBV7-2 combines with J gene TRBJ2-7; D gene unclear. V lost 1 base to trimming and J lost 2 bases, with 9 bases between them. From germline, CDR1 is SGHTA and CDR2 FQGNSA. The length of the CDR3 is 14 residues. CDR3 nucleotide sequence: TGTGCCAGCAGCTTAGTAGGCCAGACCTACGAGCAGTACTTC. This translates into CASSLVGQTYEQYF. Together with reference TRBV7-2 and TRBJ2-7, the CDR3 gives the full variable domain: GAGVSQSPSNKVTEKGKDVELRCDPISGHTALYWYRQSLGQGLEFLIYFQGNSAPDKSGLPSDRFSAERTGGSVSTLTIQRTQQEDSAVYLCASSLVGQTYEQYFGPGTRLTVT.

The J gene is TRBJ2-3, the V gene TRBV7-2; D is ambiguous. The ends were cut back, 6 bases at V and 6 bases at J, with 10 bases in the middle. Germline-derived CDR1 and CDR2 are SGHTA and FQGNSA. This CDR3 region has 12 residues. The CDR3 reads CASSSLTDTQYF. CDR3 DNA: TGTGCCAGCAGTTCCCTTACGGATACGCAGTATTTT.

This clonotype was detected only a few times. The V gene is TRBV4-3, the J gene TRBJ2-7, with D hard to call. The CDR3 spans 15 residues. Trimming left V 0 bases short and J 2 bases short, with 11 bases between. The V gene's germline CDR1 is LGHNA and CDR2 YSLEER. CDR3 loop: CASSQEVDPPYEQYF. In DNA, the CDR3 is TGCGCCAGCAGCCAAGAAGTCGACCCGCCCTACGAGCAGTACTTC.

The V call is TRBV12-3 or TRBV12-4, the J call TRBJ2-1; 9 bases map to TRBD2. The ends lost 4 bases at V and 5 bases at J; junction bases unmatched: 6. CDR3 length: 15 amino acids. As DNA, the CDR3 is TGTGCCAGCAGTTCCGGACTAGCGCCCAACAATGAGCAGTTCTTC. This translates into CASSSGLAPNNEQFF.

Many counts were recorded for this clonotype. V is TRBV12-3 or TRBV12-4 and J is TRBJ2-7, with D unclear. Trimming cost V 6 bases and J 6 bases, with 12 bases left between them. The CDR3 consists of 12 residues. CDR3 in amino acids: CASSPSLLEQYF. CDR3 bases: TGTGCCAGCAGCCCTTCACTCCTCGAGCAGTACTTC.

In this sample, this clonotype turned up many times. V gene TRBV28 combines with J gene TRBJ2-7, with TRBD1 as a possible D gene (6 bases). Trimming shortened V by 3 bases and J by 2 bases, and 8 bases separated the two germline ends. CDR1 and CDR2 (germline): MDHEN, SYDVKM. This CDR3 is built from 13 residues. CDR3 in amino acids: CASSFTGTYEQYF. CDR3 nucleotides: TGTGCCAGCAGTTTTACAGGGACCTACGAGCAGTACTTC.

The chain combines TRBV7-6 with TRBJ2-3; D not resolved. Germline values: CDR1 SGHVS, CDR2 FNYEAQ. The CDR3 is 14 residues long. V lost 2 bases, J lost 2 bases, and 8 bases lay in between. In DNA, the CDR3 is TGTGCCAGCAGCTTACAAGGACCCACAGATACGCAGTATTTT. Protein sequence: CASSLQGPTDTQYF.

The chain combines TRBV20-1 with TRBJ1-2; D may be TRBD1 (6 bases). Germline V gene data show CDR1 as DFQATT and CDR2 as SNEGSKA (reference sequence). There are 14 residues in the CDR3. V was shortened by 5 bases and J by 6 bases, with 19 bases between the two germline ends. CDR3 loop: CSAEGGRWGDGYTF. The CDR3, as DNA: TGCAGTGCTGAAGGGGGGCGGTGGGGAGATGGCTACACCTTC.

This clonotype occurred a few times. The chain combines TRBV7-2 with TRBJ2-6; unclear D gene. Deletions cut 5 bases from V and 0 bases from J, with 17 bases between. CDR3 length: 18 residues. Germline-derived CDR1 and CDR2 are SGHTA and FQGNSA. The chain's CDR3 is CASSPLGPVSSGANVLTF. As DNA, the CDR3 is TGTGCCAGCAGCCCTTTAGGTCCAGTTAGCTCTGGGGCCAACGTCCTGACTTTC.

Only a few counts were recorded for this clonotype. This rearrangement joins TRBV28 to TRBJ2-7, with 12 nucleotides matching TRBD1. From germline, CDR1 is MDHEN and CDR2 SYDVKM. This CDR3 is built from 17 residues. V gave up 3 bases and J gave up 4 bases; unmatched junction bases: 10. DNA of the CDR3: TGTGCCAGCAGTTTTCCCCCCGGGACAGGGGGCCTGTACGAGCAGTACTTC. Translation gives CASSFPPGTGGLYEQYF.

This clonotype was picked up a small number of times. The chain couples TRBV27 to TRBJ2-7, with TRBD1 identical over 7 bases. Germline trimming cut 7 bases from V and 1 base from J; bases unmatched to any gene: 4. The CDR3 is 13 amino acids. The germline V gene has CDR1 MNHEY and CDR2 SMNVEV (reference sequence). CDR3 residues: CASNRQGSYEQYF. As DNA, the CDR3 is TGTGCCAGCAACCGACAGGGTTCCTACGAGCAGTACTTC.

This clonotype was detected many times. The chain uses TRBV9 and TRBJ1-5, with 7 nucleotides matching TRBD1. This CDR3 has 14 amino acids. Germline V gives CDR1 SGDLS, CDR2 YYNGEE. Trimming at V came to 3 bases and at J to 5 bases, leaving 5 bases not matched to a gene. Written as DNA, the CDR3 is TGTGCCAGCAGCGACCGGGACAGAGATCAGCCCCAGCATTTT. This sequence encodes CASSDRDRDQPQHF.

This clonotype has ten or more counts. J is TRBJ1-1 and V is TRBV11-2; D not resolved. V lost 0 bases and J 4 bases, leaving 12 bases between the germline ends. This CDR3 has 15 residues. CDR1 SGHAT and CDR2 FQNNGV come from the germline V gene. The chain's CDR3 is CASSLEVGGLTEAFF. The CDR3 nucleotides read TGTGCCAGCAGCTTAGAGGTGGGTGGGCTCACTGAAGCTTTCTTT.

This clonotype was recorded a few times. V gene TRBV5-1 combines with J gene TRBJ2-6; 7 bases line up with TRBD1. Losses at the gene ends were 4 bases for V and 1 base for J; bases not matched to a gene: 8. This CDR3 is 17 amino acids long. The germline CDR1 and CDR2 sequences are SGHRS and YFSETQ. CDR3 in DNA: TGCGCCAGCAGCGCACCGACAGGGCTTTCTGGGGCCAACGTCCTGACTTTC. Translation gives CASSAPTGLSGANVLTF.

This clonotype was picked up a small number of times. The V and J genes are TRBV6-1 and TRBJ2-7; a possible D gene is TRBD2 (5 bases). Trimming removed 5 bases at V and 2 bases at J, with 10 bases between. Per the germline V gene, CDR1 is MNHNS and CDR2 is SASEGT. CDR3 length: 13 amino acids. The CDR3 here is CASSTEGTYEQYF. CDR3 coding DNA: TGTGCCAGCAGTACCGAGGGAACCTACGAGCAGTACTTC.

In regard to this clonotype: This may be a read error: a much more frequent sequence differs by one nucleotide. The rearrangement links TRBV11-3 to TRBJ2-7; no clear D gene. The V end was cut by 0 bases, the J end by 9 bases, with 15 bases between. Per germline, CDR1 SGHNT and CDR2 YENEEA. CDR3 length: 14 residues. CDR3 nucleotides: TGTGCCAGCAGCTTAGATGGGCCCTTGGACGGGCAGTACTTC. This sequence encodes CASSLDGPLDGQYF.

This clonotype has a handful of counts. The V call is TRBV10-3, the J call TRBJ1-1; no firm D call. The CDR3 is 14 residues long. Trimming shortened V by 3 bases and J by 1 base, and 9 bases separated the two germline ends. The germline CDR1 and CDR2 sequences are ENHRY and SYGVKD. CDR3 nucleotides: TGTGCCATCAGTGACCACCGGGAGAACACTGAAGCTTTCTTT. Its translation: CAISDHRENTEAFF.

Many counts were recorded for this clonotype. This sequence joins TRBV27 and TRBJ2-6; D remains ambiguous. V dropped 0 bases and J dropped 4 bases, with 10 bases sitting between them. Per the germline V gene, CDR1 is MNHEY and CDR2 is SMNVEV (reference sequence). The CDR3 totals 16 residues. The CDR3, as DNA: TGTGCCAGCAGTTTATCGATGAGTGCCGGGGCCAACGTCCTGACTTTC. The encoded protein is CASSLSMSAGANVLTF.

This chain joins TRBV18 and TRBJ2-1; D remains ambiguous. The CDR3 has 15 residues. V gave up 2 bases and J gave up 0 bases, with 8 bases separating them. Germline V lookup: CDR1 KGHSH, CDR2 LQKENI. The CDR3 region is CASSPTLSSYNEQFF. The CDR3 DNA follows: TGTGCCAGCTCACCAACTCTGAGCTCCTACAATGAGCAGTTCTTC.